This section outlines one T cell receptor beta chain sequence together with its context. Measured with immunoSEQ multiplex PCR; TCRdb has only the in-frame clones, and not every one. The data contain over 150,000 clones, around 90% of them singletons. This sample was taken from a study of T cell responses to AZD1222 COVID-19 vaccine. The CDR3 consists of 15 residues. The V end was cut by 4 bases, the J end by 2 bases, with 16 bases between. Germline V gene sequence: CDR1 SGHRS, CDR2 YFSETQ. The sample in question was peripheral blood, obtained on day 0 of AZD1222 vaccination. The receptor's source is an adult in good health. The chain employs TRBV5-1 and TRBJ2-7; the D call may be TRBD1 or TRBD2 (7 bases each). Written as DNA, the CDR3 is TGCGCCAGCAGCATGGGGGGGACAGTCGCCTACGAGCAGTACTTC. Its protein product is CASSMGGTVAYEQYF.